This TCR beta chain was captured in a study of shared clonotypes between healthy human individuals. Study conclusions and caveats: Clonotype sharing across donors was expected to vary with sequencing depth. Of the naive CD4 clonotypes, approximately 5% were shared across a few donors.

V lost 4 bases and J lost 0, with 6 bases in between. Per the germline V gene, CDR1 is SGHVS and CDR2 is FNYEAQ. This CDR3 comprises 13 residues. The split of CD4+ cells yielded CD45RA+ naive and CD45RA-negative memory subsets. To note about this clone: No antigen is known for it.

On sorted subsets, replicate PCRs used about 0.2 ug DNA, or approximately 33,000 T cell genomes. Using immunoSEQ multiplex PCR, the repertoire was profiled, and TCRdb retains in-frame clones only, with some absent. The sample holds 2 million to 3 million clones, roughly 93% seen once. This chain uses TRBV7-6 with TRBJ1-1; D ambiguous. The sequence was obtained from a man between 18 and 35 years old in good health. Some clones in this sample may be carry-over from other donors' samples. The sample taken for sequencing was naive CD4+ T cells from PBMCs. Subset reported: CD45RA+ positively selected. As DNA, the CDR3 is TGTGCCAGCAGCTATCGGTTGAACACTGAAGCTTTCTTT. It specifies CASSYRLNTEAFF.